Included here is one T cell receptor beta chain sequence, with context. Antigen specificity is unknown. The V gene's germline CDR1 is MNHEY and CDR2 SMNVEV (reference sequence). The CDR3 is 14 amino acids. Trimming took 5 bases from V and 3 from J, leaving 14 bases between them. This specimen belongs to a study of OX40 agonist ivuxolimab in advanced cancers. Study-level information: Patients assigned to dose escalation were diagnosed with hepatocellular carcinoma, melanoma, renal cell or head and neck cancer. Findings and limits, study-wide: There were, on average, more expanded clones in CD8+ T cells than in CD4+. At 0.1 to 3.0 mg/kg, clonal expansion of CD4+ and CD8+ blood T cells had occurred by week 6. Partial responders treated at 0.1-3.0 mg/kg exhibited clonal expansion among the lowest measured.

Some clones are missing from TCRdb's copy, which holds only in-frame ones; the method was immunoSEQ multiplex PCR. The repertoire includes more than 25,000 clones, roughly 87% of them detected once, and 13% to 15% sits in the top ten. The sample consisted of CD4+ or CD8+ T cells sorted from blood, taken in a trial of the OX40 agonist ivuxolimab. The sequence derives from an adult with an advanced solid tumor such as melanoma, head and neck, liver or kidney cancer. The V and J genes are TRBV27 and TRBJ2-7, with TRBD2 as a possible D gene (5 bases). The CDR3 protein is CASSTSRSGYEQYF. The CDR3, as DNA: TGTGCCAGCAGTACATCCCGGAGCGGCTACGAGCAGTACTTC.